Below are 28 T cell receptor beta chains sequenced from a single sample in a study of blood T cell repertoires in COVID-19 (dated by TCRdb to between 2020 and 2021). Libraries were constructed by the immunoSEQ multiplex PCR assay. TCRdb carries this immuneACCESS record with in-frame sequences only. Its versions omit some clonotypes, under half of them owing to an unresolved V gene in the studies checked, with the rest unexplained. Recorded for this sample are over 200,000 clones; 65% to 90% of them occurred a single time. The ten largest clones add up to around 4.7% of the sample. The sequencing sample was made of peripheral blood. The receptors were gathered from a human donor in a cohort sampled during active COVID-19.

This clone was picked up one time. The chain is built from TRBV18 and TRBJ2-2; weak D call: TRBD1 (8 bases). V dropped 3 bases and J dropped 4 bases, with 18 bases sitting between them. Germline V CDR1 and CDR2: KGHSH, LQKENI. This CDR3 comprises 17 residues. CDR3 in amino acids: CASSPPDRAGVTGELFF. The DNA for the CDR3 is TGTGCCAGCTCACCCCCGGACAGGGCGGGAGTCACCGGGGAGCTGTTTTTT.

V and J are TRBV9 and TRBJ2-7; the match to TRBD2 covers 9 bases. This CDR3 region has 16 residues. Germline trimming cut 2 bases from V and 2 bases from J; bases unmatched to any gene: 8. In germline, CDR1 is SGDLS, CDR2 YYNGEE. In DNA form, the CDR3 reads TGTGCCAGCAGCGTTTCGGGAGCGGGGGGTCCCTACGAGCAGTACTTC. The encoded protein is CASSVSGAGGPYEQYF.

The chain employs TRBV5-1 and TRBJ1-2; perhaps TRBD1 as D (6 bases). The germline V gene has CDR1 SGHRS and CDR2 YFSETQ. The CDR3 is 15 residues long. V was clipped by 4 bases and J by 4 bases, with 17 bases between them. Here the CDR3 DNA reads TGCGCCAGCAGCCCCCGAGAGGGGGTCATCTATGGCTACACCTTC. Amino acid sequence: CASSPREGVIYGYTF.

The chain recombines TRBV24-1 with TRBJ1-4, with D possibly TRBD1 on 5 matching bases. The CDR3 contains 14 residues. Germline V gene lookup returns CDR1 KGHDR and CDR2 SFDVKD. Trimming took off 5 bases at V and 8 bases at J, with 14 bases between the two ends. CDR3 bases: TGTGCCACCAGTGCGCAGGGAATGGGCGAAAAACTGTTTTTT. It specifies CATSAQGMGEKLFF.

CDR3 nucleotides: TGTGCCAGCACCCGGGGACAGAGCTCCTACGAGCAGTACTTC. Translation gives CASTRGQSSYEQYF. J is TRBJ2-7 and V is TRBV28; 7 nucleotides line up with TRBD1. The CDR3 has 14 amino acids. CDR1 is MDHEN, CDR2 SYDVKM, per germline. Trimming took 7 bases from V and 0 from J; bases not matched to a gene: 6.

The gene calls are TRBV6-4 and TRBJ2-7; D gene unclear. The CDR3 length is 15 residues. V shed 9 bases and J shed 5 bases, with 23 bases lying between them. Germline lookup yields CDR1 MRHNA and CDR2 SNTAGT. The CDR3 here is CARNPENSFGDEQYF. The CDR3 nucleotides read TGTGCCAGAAATCCCGAGAACTCATTTGGTGACGAGCAGTACTTC.

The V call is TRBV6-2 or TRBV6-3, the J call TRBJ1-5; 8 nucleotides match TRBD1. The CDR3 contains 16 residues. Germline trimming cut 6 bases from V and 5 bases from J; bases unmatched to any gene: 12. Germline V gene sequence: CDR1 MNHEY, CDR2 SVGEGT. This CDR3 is CASSYTGTGGHQPQHF. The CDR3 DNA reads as TGTGCCAGCAGCTATACCGGGACAGGAGGGCATCAGCCCCAGCATTTT.

The CDR3 DNA sequence: TGTGCCTTCCCAAGGTACAGTTATGGCTACACCTTC. Translating gives CAFPRYSYGYTF. J is TRBJ1-2 and V is TRBV19; no reliable D call. The CDR3 covers 12 residues. Germline CDR1 reads LNHDA; CDR2 reads SQIVND (reference sequence). Trimming removed 11 bases from V and 5 bases from J, with 15 bases in between.

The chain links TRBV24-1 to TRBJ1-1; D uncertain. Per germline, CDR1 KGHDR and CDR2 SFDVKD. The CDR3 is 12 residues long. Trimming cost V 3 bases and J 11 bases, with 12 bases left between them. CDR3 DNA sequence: TGTGCCACCAGTGATAACGGGTTGAGGGCTTTCTTT. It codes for CATSDNGLRAFF.

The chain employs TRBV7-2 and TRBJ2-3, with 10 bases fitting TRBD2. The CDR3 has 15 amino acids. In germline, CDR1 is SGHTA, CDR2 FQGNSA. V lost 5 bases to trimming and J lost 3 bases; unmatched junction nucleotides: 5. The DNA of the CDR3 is TGTGCCAGCAGCCCACTAGCGGGACTGACAGATACGCAGTATTTT. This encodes CASSPLAGLTDTQYF.

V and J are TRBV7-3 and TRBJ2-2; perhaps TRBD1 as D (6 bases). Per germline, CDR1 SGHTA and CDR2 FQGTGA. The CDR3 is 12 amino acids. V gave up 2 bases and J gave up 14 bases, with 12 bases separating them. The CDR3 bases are TGTGCCAGCAGCTTACAACAGGGAGACCTGTTTTTT. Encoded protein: CASSLQQGDLFF.

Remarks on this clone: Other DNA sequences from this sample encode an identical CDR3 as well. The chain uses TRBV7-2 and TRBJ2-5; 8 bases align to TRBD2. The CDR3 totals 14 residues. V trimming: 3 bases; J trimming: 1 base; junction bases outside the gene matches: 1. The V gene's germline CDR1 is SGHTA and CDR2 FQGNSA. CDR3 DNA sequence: TGTGCCAGCAGCTTCGGGGGGGCCCAAGAGACCCAGTACTTC. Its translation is CASSFGGAQETQYF.

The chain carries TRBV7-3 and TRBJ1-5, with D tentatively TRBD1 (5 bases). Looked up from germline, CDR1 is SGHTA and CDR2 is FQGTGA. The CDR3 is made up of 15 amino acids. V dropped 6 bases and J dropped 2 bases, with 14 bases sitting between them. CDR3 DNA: TGTGCCAGCAGAGAACAGGAGGGAGGCAATCAGCCCCAGCATTTT. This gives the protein CASREQEGGNQPQHF.

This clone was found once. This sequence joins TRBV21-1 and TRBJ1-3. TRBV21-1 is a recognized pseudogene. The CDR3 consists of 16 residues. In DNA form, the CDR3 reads TGTGCCAGCAGCAACGGGAGGGGCGCGGGAGGAAACACCATATATTTT. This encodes CASSNGRGAGGNTIYF.

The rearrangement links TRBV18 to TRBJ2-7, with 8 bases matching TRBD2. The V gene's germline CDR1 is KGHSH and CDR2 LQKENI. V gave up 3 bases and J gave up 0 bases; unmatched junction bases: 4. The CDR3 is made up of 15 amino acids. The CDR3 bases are TGTGCCAGCTCACCGGAGAGCGGGAGCTCCTACGAGCAGTACTTC. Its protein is CASSPESGSSYEQYF.

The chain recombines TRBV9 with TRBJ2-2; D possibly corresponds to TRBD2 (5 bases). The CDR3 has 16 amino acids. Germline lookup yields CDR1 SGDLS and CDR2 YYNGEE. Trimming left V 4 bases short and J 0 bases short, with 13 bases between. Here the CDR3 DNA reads TGTGCCAGCAGCCCACGCCGAGCGGCGAACACCGGGGAGCTGTTTTTT. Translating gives CASSPRRAANTGELFF.

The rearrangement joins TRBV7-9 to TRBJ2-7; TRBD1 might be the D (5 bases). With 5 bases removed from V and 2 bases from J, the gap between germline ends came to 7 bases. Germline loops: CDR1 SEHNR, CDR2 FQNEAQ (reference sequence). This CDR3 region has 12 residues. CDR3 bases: TGTGCCAGCAGCCAAGGGGCCTACGAGCAGTACTTC. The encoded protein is CASSQGAYEQYF.

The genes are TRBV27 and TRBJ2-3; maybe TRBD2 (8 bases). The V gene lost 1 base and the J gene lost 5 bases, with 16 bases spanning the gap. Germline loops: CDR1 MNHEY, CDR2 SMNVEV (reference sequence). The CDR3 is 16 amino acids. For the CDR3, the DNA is TGTGCCAGCAGTTTATTCGGGAGGGGGCAAAAAGATACGCAGTATTTT. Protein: CASSLFGRGQKDTQYF.

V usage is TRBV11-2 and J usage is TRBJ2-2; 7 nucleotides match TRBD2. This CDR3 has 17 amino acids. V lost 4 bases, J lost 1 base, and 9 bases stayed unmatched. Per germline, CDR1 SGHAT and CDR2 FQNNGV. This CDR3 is CASSSRGGAVNTGELFF. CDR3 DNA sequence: TGTGCCAGCAGCTCCCGGGGAGGGGCCGTGAACACCGGGGAGCTGTTTTTT.

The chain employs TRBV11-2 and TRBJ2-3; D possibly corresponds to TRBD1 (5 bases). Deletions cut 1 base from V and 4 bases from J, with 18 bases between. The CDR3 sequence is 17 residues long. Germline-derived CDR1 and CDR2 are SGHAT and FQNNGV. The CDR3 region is CASSLVYRLGAADTQYF. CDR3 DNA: TGTGCCAGCAGCTTAGTCTATCGCTTAGGGGCCGCAGATACGCAGTATTTT.

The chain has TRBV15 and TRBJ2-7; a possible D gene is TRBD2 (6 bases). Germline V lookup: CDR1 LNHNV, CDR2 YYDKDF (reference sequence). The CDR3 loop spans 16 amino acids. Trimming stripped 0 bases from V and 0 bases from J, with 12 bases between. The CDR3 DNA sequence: TGTGCCACCAGCAGAGACGGGGGTAGCGGCTCCTACGAGCAGTACTTC. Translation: CATSRDGGSGSYEQYF.

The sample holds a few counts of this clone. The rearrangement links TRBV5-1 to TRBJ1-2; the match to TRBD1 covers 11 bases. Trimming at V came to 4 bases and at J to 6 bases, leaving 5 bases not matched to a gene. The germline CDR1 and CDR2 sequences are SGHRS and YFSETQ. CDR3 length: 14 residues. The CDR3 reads CASSPGTGGHGYTF. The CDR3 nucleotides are TGCGCCAGCAGCCCCGGGACAGGGGGTCATGGCTACACCTTC.

CDR3 region: CASSQVGGMRNTEAFF. The CDR3 DNA reads as TGTGCCAGCAGCCAAGTGGGGGGTATGCGAAACACTGAAGCTTTCTTT. This sequence joins TRBV3-1 (or the pseudogene TRBV3-2) and TRBJ1-1; tentatively, D is TRBD1 (5 bases). Germline V CDR1 and CDR2: LGHDT, YNNKEL (reference sequence). The CDR3 is 16 amino acids. The ends were cut back, 1 base at V and 2 bases at J, with 14 bases in the middle.

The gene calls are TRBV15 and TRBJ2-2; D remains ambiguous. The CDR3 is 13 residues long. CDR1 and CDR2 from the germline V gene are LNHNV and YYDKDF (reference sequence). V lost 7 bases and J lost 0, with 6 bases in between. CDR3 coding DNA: TGTGCCACCAAACACACGAACACCGGGGAGCTGTTTTTT. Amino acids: CATKHTNTGELFF.

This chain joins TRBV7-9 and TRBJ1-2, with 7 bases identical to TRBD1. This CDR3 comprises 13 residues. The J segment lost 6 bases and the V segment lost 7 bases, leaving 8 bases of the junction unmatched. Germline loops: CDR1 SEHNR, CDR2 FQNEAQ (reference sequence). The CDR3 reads CASTPGQPNGYTF. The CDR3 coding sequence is TGTGCCAGCACCCCGGGACAGCCTAATGGCTACACCTTC.

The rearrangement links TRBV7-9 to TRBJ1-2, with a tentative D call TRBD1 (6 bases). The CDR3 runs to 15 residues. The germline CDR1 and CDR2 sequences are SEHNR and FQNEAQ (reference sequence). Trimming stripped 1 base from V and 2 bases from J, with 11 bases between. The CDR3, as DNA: TGTGCCAGCAGCTTAGAGGCAACAGGGAACTATGGCTACACCTTC. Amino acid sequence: CASSLEATGNYGYTF.

The CDR3: CASSGQGDYNEQFF. The DNA of the CDR3 is TGTGCCAGCAGTGGTCAGGGGGACTACAATGAGCAGTTCTTC. The V call is TRBV25-1, the J call TRBJ2-1; 7 positions match TRBD1. Germline V CDR1 and CDR2: MGHDK, SYGVNS. V was clipped by 4 bases and J by 3 bases; unmatched bases: 3. CDR3 length: 14 amino acids.

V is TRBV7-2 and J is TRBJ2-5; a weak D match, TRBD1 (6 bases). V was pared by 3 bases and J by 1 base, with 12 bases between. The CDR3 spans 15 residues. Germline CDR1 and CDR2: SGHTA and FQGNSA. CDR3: CASSFQGRGQETQYF. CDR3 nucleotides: TGTGCCAGCAGCTTCCAGGGGCGAGGCCAAGAGACCCAGTACTTC.